The 5 T cell receptor beta chains presented below share a single source sample, sequenced in a study of cytomegalovirus exposure and HLA in healthy donors. It was with 60 Vbeta and 13 Jbeta primers that the PCR ran. Here immunoSEQ multiplex PCR was the method, and the copy in TCRdb shows in-frame clones only, minus some. Among 150,000 to 200,000 clones listed, roughly 79% were seen once. Specimen: PBMCs. The receptors stem from a woman aged 40 to 50 in good health and CMV-seronegative.

This chain connects TRBV5-1 to TRBJ2-7; 10 bases are a match to TRBD1. Per germline, CDR1 SGHRS and CDR2 YFSETQ. The CDR3 runs to 14 residues. The ends lost 2 bases at V and 6 bases at J; junction bases unmatched: 5. In DNA form, the CDR3 reads TGCGCCAGCAGCTTACGGACAGGGGGTGGCGAGCAGTACTTC. Encoded protein: CASSLRTGGGEQYF.

This chain joins TRBV28 and TRBJ1-5, with TRBD1 identical over 8 bases. Germline values: CDR1 MDHEN, CDR2 SYDVKM. V shed 8 bases, J shed 6 bases, and the junction held 3 bases outside the gene matches. The CDR3 spans 12 residues. CDR3 region: CASGDRSQPQHF. As DNA, the CDR3 is TGTGCCAGCGGGGACAGGTCTCAGCCCCAGCATTTT.

This clone was counted a few times. The rearrangement joins TRBV28 to TRBJ2-5; TRBD2 matches at 10 bases. Germline V CDR1 and CDR2: MDHEN, SYDVKM. The CDR3 is 14 residues long. With 5 bases clipped from V and 5 bases from J, the junction kept 5 bases outside the gene matches. The CDR3 spells CASSPSGRGETQYF. The CDR3 DNA is TGTGCCAGCAGTCCCAGCGGGAGGGGGGAGACCCAGTACTTC.

The chain joins TRBV7-9 to TRBJ2-3; 8 positions agree with TRBD2. The V and J ends lost 6 bases and 1 base, in that order; junction bases with no gene match: 9. The V gene's germline CDR1 is SEHNR and CDR2 FQNEAQ (reference sequence). CDR3 length: 16 residues. The CDR3 loop reads CASSSRTSPRTDTQYF. The CDR3 DNA reads as TGTGCCAGCAGTTCACGGACTAGCCCACGCACAGATACGCAGTATTTT.

The chain uses TRBV18 and TRBJ1-1; no definite D call. The germline gives CDR1 KGHSH, CDR2 LQKENI. V lost 3 bases and J lost 6, with 8 bases in between. The CDR3 spans 12 residues. CDR3 DNA: TGTGCCAGCTCACCCGGTACGGCTGAAGCTTTCTTT. As protein: CASSPGTAEAFF.